This T cell receptor (beta chain) derives from a study of early T cells in non-severe SARS-CoV-2 infection. The overall study: Sequencing input comprised bulk RNA from unsorted whole blood; chain pairing was not available.

Findings and caveats of the study: The VDJdb matching leaned toward anti-spike CD8 responses and overlooked private and CD4 specificities.

V was shortened by 3 bases and J by 9 bases, with 15 bases between the two germline ends. The length of the CDR3 is 13 residues. Germline V gene data show CDR1 as DFQATT and CDR2 as SNEGSKA (reference sequence). With regard to this clonotype: As yet, its antigen is unknown.

Individual cDNA molecules carried attached unique molecular identifiers. TCRdb reprocessed the 5' RACE reads via MiXCR and lists one record per CDR3 protein. There are about 64,000 distinct CDR3 sequences in the sample; around 21% occur only once, and about 15% lies in the top ten. This material consisted of whole blood, taken at baseline. The clonotype comes from an adult who was a healthcare worker with PCR-confirmed SARS-CoV-2 infection or an uninfected control (not recorded which). This chain links TRBV20-1 with TRBJ2-1; D not certain. The DNA of the CDR3 is TGCAGTGCTAGTTACTCAGGCCCCACTGAGCAGTTCTTC. It codes for CSASYSGPTEQFF.